This T cell receptor (beta chain) was sequenced in a study of shared clonotypes between healthy human individuals. Background on the study: Aged between 18 and 49, the donors were a couple of women and three men. Whole-study findings and limits: Sharing across four donors was highest in naive CD4 (around 5%) and lowest in memory CD8 (roughly 0.4%). Sharing of clonotypes among donors was expected to vary with sequencing depth.

V lost 4 bases and J lost 3; bases outside the gene matches: 4. Germline-derived CDR1 and CDR2 are SGHRS and YFSETQ. CDR3 length: 15 residues. Notes on this clone: Its target is not known.

Libraries were prepared by immunoSEQ multiplex PCR; TCRdb keeps only in-frame clonotypes and omits some of them. The sample contains 2 million to 3 million clones, 90% to 95% of which appear only once. The specimen sequenced was naive CD4+ T cells sorted from blood. Noted subset: CD45RA+ positively selected. The TCR originated in a man between 18 and 35 years old in good health. The J gene is TRBJ2-7, the V gene TRBV5-1; 13 bases are a match to TRBD2. This chain's CDR3 is CASSQTSGRIYEQYF. CDR3 in DNA: TGCGCCAGCAGCCAGACTAGCGGGAGGATCTACGAGCAGTACTTC. Drawing the rest from reference TRBV5-1 and TRBJ2-7, the complete variable domain is KAGVTQTPRYLIKTRGQQVTLSCSPISGHRSVSWYQQTPGQGLQFLFEYFSETQRNKGNFPGRFSGRQFSNSRSEMNVSTLELGDSALYLCASSQTSGRIYEQYFGPGTRLTVT.